The 30 T cell receptor beta chains below all came from one sample that was sequenced in a study of blood T cell repertoires in COVID-19. Libraries were prepared by immunoSEQ multiplex PCR; TCRdb keeps only in-frame clonotypes and omits some of them. Here the sample spans about 89,000 clones, 88% being singletons. Sequenced material: peripheral blood. Receptors originate from a man in his fifties or sixties with acute or convalescent COVID-19.

The chain carries TRBV24-1 and TRBJ1-1, with 7 bases matching TRBD1. The V gene's germline CDR1 is KGHDR and CDR2 SFDVKD. The trim removed 7 bases at V and 1 base at J, leaving 2 bases unmatched. The CDR3 totals 13 residues. CDR3 protein: CATRGTENTEAFF. CDR3 coding DNA: TGTGCCACCAGAGGGACAGAGAACACTGAAGCTTTCTTT.

This chain connects TRBV18 to TRBJ1-2; 9 bases line up with TRBD1. The germline V gene has CDR1 KGHSH and CDR2 LQKENI. The J segment lost 10 bases and the V segment lost 0 bases, leaving 6 bases of the junction unmatched. This CDR3 region has 14 residues. The CDR3 loop is CASSPPRTGVDYTF. As DNA, the CDR3 is TGTGCCAGCTCACCACCTCGGACAGGGGTTGACTACACCTTC.

J is TRBJ1-5 and V is TRBV19; D perhaps matches TRBD1 (5 bases). V was clipped by 10 bases and J by 2 bases, with 12 bases between them. Germline V gene sequence: CDR1 LNHDA, CDR2 SQIVND (reference sequence). This CDR3 is built from 13 residues. CDR3 nucleotide sequence: TGTGCCATGTCCGAAGGGGGCAATCAGCCCCAGCATTTT. It yields the protein CAMSEGGNQPQHF.

Concerning this clone: The sample carries other DNA sequences with the same CDR3. This chain joins TRBV19 and TRBJ1-2; D unclear. V lost 0 bases, J lost 1 base, and 9 bases lay in between. CDR1 and CDR2 (germline): LNHDA, SQIVND (reference sequence). The CDR3 runs to 15 residues. CDR3 sequence: CASSIDPGVNYGYTF. The CDR3 DNA reads TGTGCCAGTAGTATAGATCCTGGAGTTAACTATGGCTACACCTTC.

The chain joins TRBV7-6 to TRBJ2-3, with 9 bases that match TRBD2. Germline V CDR1 and CDR2: SGHVS, FNYEAQ. The CDR3 totals 16 residues. V shed 2 bases and J 4 bases; nucleotides not matched to a gene: 7. CDR3 DNA: TGTGCCAGCAGCTTACGGGCGGGAGGGTTCGCAGATACGCAGTATTTT. Translating gives CASSLRAGGFADTQYF.

This clone has only a few counts. The gene calls are TRBV19 and TRBJ1-1, with 11 nucleotides matching TRBD1. CDR3 length: 16 amino acids. Germline V gene sequence: CDR1 LNHDA, CDR2 SQIVND (reference sequence). J gave up 4 bases and V 5 bases, and 9 bases lay outside the gene matches. The DNA of the CDR3 is TGTGCCAGTAGTCCCCGGACAGGGGGCTTGTTCACTGAAGCTTTCTTT. Residues: CASSPRTGGLFTEAFF. Based on the CDR3 plus reference TRBV19 and TRBJ1-1, the full variable domain is DGGITQSPKYLFRKEGQNVTLSCEQNLNHDAMYWYRQDPGQGLRLIYYSQIVNDFQKGDIAEGYSVSREKKESFPLTVTSAQKNPTAFYLCASSPRTGGLFTEAFFGQGTRLTVV.

This clone has only a few counts. The V gene is TRBV29-1, the J gene TRBJ2-4; 7 bases are shared with TRBD1. The CDR3 consists of 12 residues. The germline CDR1 and CDR2 sequences are SQVTM and ANQGSEA. With V trimmed by 6 bases and J by 4 bases, 3 bases remained unmatched. The CDR3 here is CSVRGSKNIQYF. In DNA, the CDR3 is TGCAGCGTCAGGGGGTCAAAAAACATTCAGTACTTC.

The rearrangement links TRBV5-1 to TRBJ2-7, with TRBD1 as a possible D gene (6 bases). Trimming cost V 4 bases and J 0 bases, with 11 bases left between them. CDR3 length equals 14 residues. Germline CDR1 is SGHRS and CDR2 is YFSETQ. CDR3 sequence: CASSTTGGSYEQYF. CDR3 DNA: TGCGCCAGCAGCACGACAGGCGGCTCCTACGAGCAGTACTTC.

V usage is TRBV9 and J usage is TRBJ1-4; the match to TRBD1 covers 8 bases. The CDR3 is 16 residues long. The J segment lost 6 bases and the V segment lost 4 bases, leaving 11 bases of the junction unmatched. Germline V gene data show CDR1 as SGDLS and CDR2 as YYNGEE. CDR3 protein: CASSPRQGRLDEKLFF. The CDR3 bases are TGTGCCAGCAGCCCAAGACAGGGGCGGTTGGATGAAAAACTGTTTTTT.

The CDR3 loop is CASSFGGDNEQFF. The CDR3 bases are TGTGCCAGCAGCTTTGGCGGGGACAATGAGCAGTTCTTC. The chain couples TRBV7-6 to TRBJ2-1, with D maybe TRBD2 (6 bases). Trimming cost V 3 bases and J 5 bases, with 8 bases left between them. From germline, CDR1 is SGHVS and CDR2 FNYEAQ. The CDR3 sequence is 13 residues long.

The chain recombines TRBV6-5 with TRBJ1-2; possible D gene TRBD1, 6 bases. The CDR3 runs 15 residues. The ends were cut back, 1 base at V and 4 bases at J, with 13 bases in the middle. Germline CDR1 MNHEY, CDR2 SVGAGI. The CDR3 reads CASSYLGQNGYGYTF. The DNA for the CDR3 is TGTGCCAGCAGTTACTTAGGACAGAACGGCTATGGCTACACCTTC.

The chain couples TRBV11-2 to TRBJ1-3; 7 nucleotides line up with TRBD1. With V trimmed by 2 bases and J by 2 bases, 6 bases remained unmatched. The CDR3 spans 16 residues. The germline CDR1 and CDR2 sequences are SGHAT and FQNNGV. CDR3 sequence (DNA): TGTGCCAGCAGCTTACCCAGGGGGATCACTGGAAACACCATATATTTT. Its protein product is CASSLPRGITGNTIYF. Looking up the rest from reference TRBV11-2 and TRBJ1-3 gives the full variable domain: EAGVAQSPRYKIIEKRQSVAFWCNPISGHATLYWYQQILGQGPKLLIQFQNNGVVDDSQLPKDRFSAERLKGVDSTLKIQPAKLEDSAVYLCASSLPRGITGNTIYFGEGSWLTVV.

The rearrangement joins TRBV9 to TRBJ2-7; D unresolved. Germline CDR1 is SGDLS and CDR2 is YYNGEE. This CDR3 is built from 15 residues. Trimming cost V 4 bases and J 3 bases, with 17 bases left between them. CDR3 in DNA: TGTGCCAGCAGCCCCCGGTCAGGTCAAAACTACGAGCAGTACTTC. This gives the protein CASSPRSGQNYEQYF.

The rearrangement joins TRBV10-3 to TRBJ1-5; the match to TRBD1 covers 7 bases. With V trimmed by 6 bases and J by 1 base, 3 bases remained unmatched. CDR3 length: 14 residues. From germline, CDR1 is ENHRY and CDR2 SYGVKD. CDR3 amino acids: CAIRGTESNQPQHF. The CDR3 bases are TGTGCCATCAGAGGGACAGAGAGCAATCAGCCCCAGCATTTT.

This sequence joins TRBV7-8 and TRBJ2-1, with 8 bases matching TRBD1. The CDR3 sequence is 15 residues long. Germline-derived CDR1 and CDR2 are SGHVS and FQNEAQ. After removal of 4 bases from V and 2 bases from J, the junction contained 4 bases not matched to a gene. This CDR3 is CASSWGQETYNEQFF. The CDR3 nucleotides read TGTGCCAGCAGCTGGGGACAGGAAACCTACAATGAGCAGTTCTTC.

This chain joins TRBV18 and TRBJ2-7, with 7 positions matching TRBD1. CDR1 is KGHSH and CDR2 is LQKENI in the germline V gene. The CDR3 consists of 16 residues. Trimming at V came to 3 bases and at J to 0 bases, leaving 8 bases not matched to a gene. For the CDR3, the DNA is TGTGCCAGCTCACCTATGAGTACAGGGGACTCCTACGAGCAGTACTTC. As protein: CASSPMSTGDSYEQYF.

This clone was observed once. The chain recombines TRBV19 with TRBJ1-5; the match to TRBD1 covers 9 bases. V dropped 5 bases and J dropped 6; count of bases not matched to a gene: 8. Germline V CDR1 and CDR2: LNHDA, SQIVND (reference sequence). CDR3 length: 15 residues. The CDR3 DNA follows: TGTGCCAGTAGTTTGGGACAGGGTGAGTTTCAGCCCCAGCATTTT. This encodes CASSLGQGEFQPQHF.

The chain employs TRBV5-4 and TRBJ1-2, with TRBD1 matching 10 bases. The V segment lost 4 bases and the J segment 2 bases; nucleotides outside the gene matches: 5. The CDR3 is 15 residues long. CDR1 SGHNT and CDR2 YYREEE come from the germline V gene (reference sequence). DNA for the CDR3: TGTGCCAGCAGCAAGGGACAGGGGTTAAACTATGGCTACACCTTC. Protein sequence: CASSKGQGLNYGYTF.

In its sample, this clone was seen once. J is TRBJ2-1 and V is TRBV5-1, with 12 bases aligning to TRBD2. The length of the CDR3 is 15 residues. Germline V lookup: CDR1 SGHRS, CDR2 YFSETQ. Losses at the gene ends were 4 bases for V and 6 bases for J; bases not matched to a gene: 5. The CDR3 DNA is TGCGCCAGCAGCCCACTAGCGGGGGGTCCCAATGAGCAGTTCTTC. Protein sequence: CASSPLAGGPNEQFF.

V is TRBV9 and J is TRBJ1-4; 9 nucleotides line up with TRBD1. The CDR3 extends over 14 amino acids. V gave up 4 bases and J gave up 8 bases; unmatched junction bases: 6. CDR1 and CDR2 from the germline V gene are SGDLS and YYNGEE. The DNA for the CDR3 is TGTGCCAGCAGCCCCGGGACAGGGCACGAAAAACTGTTTTTT. Residues: CASSPGTGHEKLFF.

J is TRBJ1-2 and V is TRBV14, with unresolved D. V lost 2 bases and J 2 bases, leaving 9 bases between the germline ends. Germline loops: CDR1 SGHDN, CDR2 FVKESK. The CDR3 contains 14 residues. CDR3 loop: CASSQFSVNYGYTF. The CDR3 DNA follows: TGTGCCAGCAGCCAATTCTCAGTCAACTATGGCTACACCTTC.

This chain connects TRBV24-1 to TRBJ2-1; no reliable D call. CDR1 is KGHDR, CDR2 SFDVKD, per germline. The CDR3 consists of 14 residues. Trimming pared 4 bases from V and 0 bases from J, leaving 6 bases between. The CDR3: CATSEESSYNEQFF. In DNA form, the CDR3 reads TGTGCCACCAGTGAAGAGAGCTCCTACAATGAGCAGTTCTTC.

The sample holds one count of this clone. V usage is TRBV5-1 and J usage is TRBJ1-1, with TRBD1 matching over 7 bases. This CDR3 is built from 15 residues. The germline V gene has CDR1 SGHRS and CDR2 YFSETQ. Germline trimming cut 3 bases from V and 3 bases from J; bases unmatched to any gene: 8. The CDR3 DNA reads as TGCGCCAGCAGCTCCCAAACAGGGGCAGACACTGAAGCTTTCTTT. Translating gives CASSSQTGADTEAFF.

The CDR3 protein is CASSAGGGGNTIYF. In nucleotides, the CDR3 is TGTGCCAGCAGCGCAGGGGGCGGTGGAAACACCATATATTTT. This chain joins TRBV21-1 and TRBJ1-3; TRBD1 is the table's D call, not checked against the DNA. TRBV21-1 is reported as a pseudogene. CDR3 length: 14 residues.

This rearrangement joins TRBV7-2 to TRBJ1-2; the match to TRBD1 covers 9 bases. Trimming removed 5 bases from V and 3 bases from J; junction bases left unmatched: 7. The germline V gene has CDR1 SGHTA and CDR2 FQGNSA. CDR3 size: 15 residues. The CDR3 loop is CASSLHTGGDYGYTF. For the CDR3, the DNA is TGTGCCAGCAGCCTCCATACAGGGGGCGACTATGGCTACACCTTC.

The CDR3, as DNA: TGTGCCAGCAGCCCGAACATCCCCGACAGGGTCAGGGAGCTGTTTTTT. It encodes CASSPNIPDRVRELFF. V gene TRBV9 combines with J gene TRBJ2-2; 7 bases align to TRBD1. The V gene's germline CDR1 is SGDLS and CDR2 YYNGEE. The trim removed 4 bases at V and 9 bases at J, leaving 15 bases unmatched. The CDR3 spans 16 residues.

The rearrangement uses TRBV10-3 and TRBJ1-1; a weak D match, TRBD1 (5 bases). V was pared by 5 bases and J by 3 bases, with 13 bases between. Germline V gene data show CDR1 as ENHRY and CDR2 as SYGVKD. The CDR3 runs to 14 residues. The CDR3 sequence: CAISLGGGDTEAFF. The CDR3 bases are TGTGCCATCAGTCTTGGGGGAGGGGACACTGAAGCTTTCTTT.

This sequence joins TRBV2 and TRBJ2-1, with 12 bases aligning to TRBD2. CDR1 SNHLY and CDR2 FYNNEI come from the germline V gene. The V segment lost 4 bases and the J segment 5 bases; nucleotides outside the gene matches: 6. This CDR3 comprises 16 residues. The CDR3 DNA follows: TGTGCCAGCAGTGTTGCTAGCGGGAGGGTAAACAATGAGCAGTTCTTC. It translates to CASSVASGRVNNEQFF. The variable domain in full, completed from reference TRBV2 and TRBJ2-1, reads EPEVTQTPSHQVTQMGQEVILRCVPISNHLYFYWYRQILGQKVEFLVSFYNNEISEKSEIFDDQFSVERPDGSNFTLKIRSTKLEDSAMYFCASSVASGRVNNEQFFGPGTRLTVL.

CDR3 DNA sequence: TGTGCCAGCAGTTTTAGACACGCCGAGACCCAGTACTTC. Translation: CASSFRHAETQYF. The chain couples TRBV6-5 to TRBJ2-5; D is uncertain. Germline CDR1 and CDR2: MNHEY and SVGAGI. Trimming shortened V by 4 bases and J by 5 bases, and 11 bases separated the two germline ends. The CDR3 has 13 residues.

The CDR3 loop is CASTYSLPQGNQPQHF. The CDR3 DNA sequence: TGTGCCAGTACCTACTCATTGCCACAGGGGAATCAGCCCCAGCATTTT. The chain uses TRBV19 and TRBJ1-5; 7 bases align to TRBD1. V lost 7 bases and J lost 4; bases outside the gene matches: 13. The V gene's germline CDR1 is LNHDA and CDR2 SQIVND (reference sequence). CDR3 length: 16 amino acids.